A selection of T cell receptor beta chains follows, all from one sample in a study of blood T cells in healthy people across ages. TCRdb processed the 5' RACE reads anew with MiXCR; each CDR3 protein has one entry. Altogether hundreds of thousands of distinct CDR3 sequences are present, 45% to 60% being singletons, with the ten largest covering 13%. Sample: blood. These TCRs come from a woman of 80 years or more in good health. CDR3s include the opening cysteine and the closing phenylalanine or tryptophan. The D gene is left open where the match is weak. The size entry is marked missing in some rows and otherwise reads once, few, many or a size class.

v_gene	abundance	j_gene	d_gene	CDR3nt	CDR3aa
TRBV5-1	many	TRBJ2-1	.	TGTGCCAGCAGCTTCGGGAGCTCCTACAATGAGCAGTTCTTC	CASSFGSSYNEQFF
TRBV12-3/TRBV12-4	many	TRBJ2-1	TRBD2	TGTGCCAGCAGTCCCCGGGAGGGGTGGAATGAGCAGTTCTTC	CASSPREGWNEQFF
TRBV6-1	.	TRBJ2-7	TRBD2	TGTGCCAGCAGTGACCTCGGACTAGTGATCTACGAGCAGTACTTC	CASSDLGLVIYEQYF
TRBV5-1	.	TRBJ2-3	.	TGCGCCAGCAGCTTGGAAGGGTGGAGCACAGATACGCAGTATTTT	CASSLEGWSTDTQYF
TRBV10-3	.	TRBJ2-2	TRBD2	TGTGCCATCAGTGAGCCAGGACTAGTGGGTAACACCGGGGAGCTGTTTTTT	CAISEPGLVGNTGELFF
TRBV3-1	once	TRBJ1-4	TRBD1	TGTGCCAGCACCACAGGGGATGAAAAACTGTTTTTT	CASTTGDEKLFF
TRBV5-6	few	TRBJ2-7	TRBD1	TGTGCCAGCAGCATCGGGACAGGGGCTCTCCGGTACGAGCAGTACTTC	CASSIGTGALRYEQYF
TRBV6-2/TRBV6-3	few	TRBJ1-1	.	TGTGCCAGCAGTTACTTGGGGTCCGTCGGGACTGAAGCTTTCTTT	CASSYLGSVGTEAFF
TRBV20-1	many	TRBJ2-1	TRBD2	TGCAGTGCCCCGGGACTAGCGGGAAGGTCGGACAATGAGCAGTTCTTC	CSAPGLAGRSDNEQFF
TRBV7-9	many	TRBJ1-2	.	TGTGCCAGCAGCATCCCCAGGGGCTATGGCTACACCTTC	CASSIPRGYGYTF
TRBV29-1	many	TRBJ2-1	.	TGCAGCGTTGAAGAGGACATTCAATACAATGAGCAGTTCTTC	CSVEEDIQYNEQFF
TRBV7-2	.	TRBJ2-7	.	TGTGCCAGCAGCCCATACTATCCTTCCTACGAGCAGTACTTC	CASSPYYPSYEQYF
TRBV2	.	TRBJ1-1	TRBD1	TGTGCCAGCAGAAAGAGAGGGACAGGGGGCCCCTCCATGAACACTGAAGCTTTCTTT	CASRKRGTGGPSMNTEAFF
TRBV25-1	many	TRBJ2-7	.	TGTGCCAGCAGTAAACAGAGCTCCTACGAGCAGTACTTC	CASSKQSSYEQYF
TRBV5-1	few	TRBJ1-1	.	TGCGCCAGCAGCTTGGATACAGGGATCACTGAAGCTTTCTTT	CASSLDTGITEAFF
TRBV27	few	TRBJ2-2	TRBD2	TGTGCCAGCAGTTTAGCCACGGCGGGGGGCACAGGCGGGGAGCTGTTTTTT	CASSLATAGGTGGELFF
TRBV20-1	few	TRBJ1-4	.	TGCAGTGCTAGAGGCGGGGGAGGTAATGAAAAACTGTTTTTT	CSARGGGGNEKLFF
TRBV18	many	TRBJ2-1	.	TGTGCCAGCTCACGGCCAGGGACCCATGGTGAGCAGTTCTTC	CASSRPGTHGEQFF
TRBV6-1	once	TRBJ1-2	.	TGTGCCAGCAGGAGGCTGGGAACGGGCTATGGCTACACCTTC	CASRRLGTGYGYTF